Here is one T cell receptor beta chain with its context. This clone was observed once. Its antigen specificity is not known. No quality values exist for individual bases; no much larger clone is one base distant. The germline V and J ends show losses of 3 bases and 5 bases respectively, and no gene match explains 3 bases of the junction. CDR1 KGHSH and CDR2 LQKENI were looked up in the germline V gene. Including the terminal cysteine and phenylalanine, the CDR3 comprises 14 residues. The retained sequence is limited to the CDR3, 42 bases, with the frame set at the first base. The data stem from a study of shared clonotypes between healthy human individuals (dated by TCRdb to the early 2020s). With regard to the full study: The cohort included a few men and two women between 18 and 49 years of age. For each donor, CD4 naive and CD4 memory were each run on three plates, CD8 naive on two plates, and CD8 memory on one plate. Between about 0.85 and 8.9 billion PBMCs per donor were obtained by leukapheresis. To estimate repertoire size and how much clonotypes are shared between individuals, the study performed deep sequencing of blood TCR repertoires from a handful of healthy adults. To increase sequencing depth and limit assay-specific biases, TCR repertoire library preparation and sequencing were carried out by different laboratories using diverse techniques. Study-wide findings and limitations: Pairwise subsampling led to the expectation that sequencing depth would affect the degree of clonotype sharing among donors. Incomplete sequencing was indicated by rarefaction of sorted-subset datasets, despite the large sequencing depth. Sampling was limited to blood, and TCR repertoires in tissue likely differ from TCR repertoires in blood. Across a few donors, 5% to 6% of naive CD4, 3.5% of naive CD8, about 2.3% of memory CD4, and about 0.4% of memory CD8 clonotypes were shared. Naive subsets generally had larger estimated clonotype richness than memory subsets. The small number of donors limited the genetic and exposure-history diversity represented. Compared with non-shared clonotypes, clonotypes shared by all four sorted-subset donors had higher generation probabilities.

Healthy HIV-negative adults with no recently reported acute infections or vaccinations were included as donors. Every donor was a Caucasian adult residing in Nashville, Tennessee, USA. CD4+ T cells were enriched by magnetic negative selection, after which naive cells were positively selected on CD45RA and the negative fraction was taken as the memory subset. Blood was collected by leukapheresis, and PBMCs were isolated by Ficoll-Histopaque density gradient centrifugation and then cryopreserved in liquid nitrogen vapor phase. Analytical flow cytometry was used to check the purity and quantity of every magnetically sorted T cell population. From each sorted fraction, genomic DNA was isolated and quantified by UV absorbance on a Nanodrop 2000c. Using the deep immunoSEQ assay, TCR CDR3 regions were amplified from genomic DNA by multiplex PCR. For each cell subset, the extracted genomic DNA was distributed evenly across all wells of several immunoSEQ 96-well plates, and each plate served as one replicate. For sorted subsets, each replicate PCR was loaded with 200 ng genomic DNA, equivalent to 25,000 to 30,000 T cell genomes. Purified libraries were quantified with a Qubit 3.0 fluorometer, sized on a Bioanalyzer 2100, and re-quantified with the KAPA Library Quantification kit. Every immunoSEQ 96-well plate was sequenced on a dedicated single-read 150-cycle Illumina NextSeq 550 flow cell. As for the original processing: The immunoSEQ output contained only junctional sequences without quality scores, so filtering could not match that applied to full-length reads. To assign V/J genes and CDR3, sequences were annotated against IMGT germline references using PyIR, a Python wrapper for IgBLAST v1.9. Reads with weak V/J assignments (E-value above 1e-6), missing CDR3, stop codons, out-of-frame junctions, or ambiguous translated residues were removed. A V3J clonotype was defined by an identical inferred V gene, J gene, and CDR3 amino acid sequence. The percentage overlap between two repertoires was calculated by dividing the number of shared unique clonotypes by the size of the smaller repertoire. RTK rarefaction, the Chao1 estimator, and Recon v2.1 estimates of unobserved clonotypes were used to assess repertoire richness. OLGA was used to compute generation probabilities for all TCRbeta clonotypes that the gDNA method yielded from several donors. Sourced from immuneACCESS, this table was stored by TCRdb with only in-frame sequences that have V and J called. A share of the clones is absent; for the studies checked, an unresolved V gene accounts for under half, and the remainder has no known explanation. V and J calls and clone size come straight from that table; D and trimming were deduced from the DNA. For this sample the table gives 2 million to 3 million clones, of which 90% to 95% were detected only once. The biggest ten clones account for about 0.34% of the sample.

Recombination linked TRBV18 to TRBJ1-3; 8 bases in the junction line up with TRBD1. Sample: naive CD4+ T cells from PBMCs. Explained via the paper, the cell subset or site label denotes: CD45RA+ positively selected. This TCR was recovered from a man aged 18 to 30 in good health. Some clones in this sample may be carry-over from other donors' samples. The CDR3 region reads CASSPTGARNTIYF. The DNA is TGTGCCAGCTCACCGACAGGGGCAAGAAACACCATATATTTT.